This T cell receptor (delta chain) was observed in a study of γδ T cells in repeated Plasmodium falciparum infection (dated by TCRdb to the early 2020s). As for the study more broadly: In the natural-infection arm, Malian children exposed to intense seasonal malaria transmission were enrolled and compared against age and gender matched Australian children. Four controlled human malaria infections were administered to several malaria-naive U.S. adults over around 600 days by bites from P. falciparum NF54-infected Anopheles stephensi mosquitoes. Samples from controlled-infection subjects were taken at baseline, just before selected infections, and 21 days after each infection. Malian gammadelta TCR repertoires were analysed cross-sectionally during no-transmission periods and were analysed longitudinally across acute febrile malaria episodes. Using both natural infection in Mali and controlled human malaria infection, the study looked at the way repeated Plasmodium falciparum infection shapes the human gammadelta T cell repertoire. General study outcomes and caveats: Vdelta2-negative gammadelta TCR repertoires from Malian children appeared more clonally expanded, less diverse and less shared than those of Australian children. In Vdelta2-negative, largely Vdelta1+, gammadelta TCR repertoires, repeated controlled infections appeared to drive waves of new clonotype selection. Vgamma9/Vdelta2+ TCR repertoires showed a highly stable polyclonal repertoire over time and infection, with many inter-individual overlapping TCRgamma sequences. The Malian cohort came from a small rural village of predominantly one ethnic group, limiting generalizability. Because the controlled-infection cohort was small, analysis of inter-individual variability in gammadelta T cell responses was limited.

Spanning cysteine to phenylalanine, the CDR3 consists of 16 amino acids. The entry retains the CDR3 DNA only, 48 bases that are in frame from base 1. V is pared back by 0 bases and J by 6 bases, with 19 bases lying between the germline termini. From a lookup of the germline V gene, CDR1 and CDR2 are GEAIGNYY and EKD. Library creation used multiplex PCR. Sequencing was performed on an Illumina MiSeq. Every sorted gammadelta T cell sample had both its TCR gamma (TRG) and TCR delta (TRD) chains sequenced. On the authors' methods: The repertoire analyses drew on clonotype tree plots, the accumulated frequency of the top 20 clonotypes, and diversity index (DI) and D75 metrics. Clone calls in TCRdb were regenerated from the public reads with CATT, after which identical DNA sequences shared one row. TCRdb, rather than the study authors, made the V and J calls. This sample gives 90,000 to 95,000 delta-chain clones in total; roughly 0.98% of them show up just once. The ten biggest clones cover nearly 10% of the sample.

As concerns this clone: The target of this receptor is not known. A far larger clone lies a single base away; this is likely a read error. In the same sample, other DNA sequences code for this CDR3.

For bulk TCR repertoire analysis, Vgamma9/Vdelta2+ and Vdelta2-negative gammadelta T cell populations were isolated by flow sorting from peripheral blood mononuclear cells. The origin of this receptor is a pool of human donors (malaria-infected and uninfected, not separated). This sequence uses TRDV2 and TRDJ1; a weak D assignment points to TRDD3 (5 bases agree). No J gene was available from TCRdb, and it was assigned here by a germline match of the DNA. Material: gamma-delta T cells from blood. CDR3 reads: CACDTEFLGDVNKLIF. The nucleotides read TGTGCCTGTGACACCGAGTTTCTGGGAGATGTAAATAAACTCATCTTT.